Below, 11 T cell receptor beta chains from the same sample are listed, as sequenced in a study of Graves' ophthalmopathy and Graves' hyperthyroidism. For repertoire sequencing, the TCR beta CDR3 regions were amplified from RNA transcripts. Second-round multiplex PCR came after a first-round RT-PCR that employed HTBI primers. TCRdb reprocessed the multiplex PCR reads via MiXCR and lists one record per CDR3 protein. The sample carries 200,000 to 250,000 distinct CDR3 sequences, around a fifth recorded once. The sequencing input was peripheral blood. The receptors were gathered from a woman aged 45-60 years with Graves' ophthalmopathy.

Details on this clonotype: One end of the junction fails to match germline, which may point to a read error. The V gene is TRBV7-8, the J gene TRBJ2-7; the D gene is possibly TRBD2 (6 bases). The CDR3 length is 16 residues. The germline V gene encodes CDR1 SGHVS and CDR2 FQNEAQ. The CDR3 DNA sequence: TGTGCCAGCAGCTTAAGGGCTACCGGGAGTTCCTACGAGCAGTCCTTC. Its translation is CASSLRATGSSYEQSF.

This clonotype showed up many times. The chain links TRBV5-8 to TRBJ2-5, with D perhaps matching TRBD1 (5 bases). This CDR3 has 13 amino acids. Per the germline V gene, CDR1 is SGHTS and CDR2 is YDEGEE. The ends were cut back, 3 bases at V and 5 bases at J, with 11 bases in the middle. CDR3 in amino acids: CASSWGPRETQYF. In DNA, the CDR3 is TGTGCCAGCAGCTGGGGCCCTAGGGAGACCCAGTACTTC.

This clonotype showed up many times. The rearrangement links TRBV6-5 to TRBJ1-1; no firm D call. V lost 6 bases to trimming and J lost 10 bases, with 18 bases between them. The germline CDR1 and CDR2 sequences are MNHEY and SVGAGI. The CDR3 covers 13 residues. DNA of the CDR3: TGTGCCAGCAGATCGGCAGTGCGCGCGACAGCTTTCTTT. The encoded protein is CASRSAVRATAFF.

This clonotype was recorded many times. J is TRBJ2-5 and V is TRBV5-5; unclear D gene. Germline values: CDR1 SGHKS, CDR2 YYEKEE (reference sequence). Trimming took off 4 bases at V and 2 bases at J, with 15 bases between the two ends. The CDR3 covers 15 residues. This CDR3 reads CASSPTPMRQETQYF. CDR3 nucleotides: TGTGCCAGCAGCCCAACACCTATGAGGCAAGAGACCCAGTACTTC.

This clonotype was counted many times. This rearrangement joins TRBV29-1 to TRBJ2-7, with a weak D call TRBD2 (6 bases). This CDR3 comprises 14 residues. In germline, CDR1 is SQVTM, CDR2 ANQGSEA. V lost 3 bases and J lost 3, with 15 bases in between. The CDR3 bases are TGCAGCGTTGAGGTGCGGGGACCGGACTACGAGCAGTACTTC. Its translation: CSVEVRGPDYEQYF.

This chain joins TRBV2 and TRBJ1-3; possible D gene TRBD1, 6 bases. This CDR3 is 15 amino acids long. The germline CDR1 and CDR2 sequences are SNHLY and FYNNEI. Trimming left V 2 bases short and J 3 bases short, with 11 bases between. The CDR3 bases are TGTGCCAGCAGTGAAAACAGGGTGTTTGGAAACACCATATATTTT. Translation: CASSENRVFGNTIYF.

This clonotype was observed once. In DNA, the CDR3 is TGTGCCATCAAGAGGGCGCAGAACACTGAAGCTTTCTTT. Protein product: CAIKRAQNTEAFF. The rearrangement uses TRBV10-3 and TRBJ1-1, with no clear D. Per germline, CDR1 ENHRY and CDR2 SYGVKD. There are 13 residues in the CDR3. Trimming took 7 bases from V and 1 from J, leaving 10 bases between them.

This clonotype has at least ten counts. CDR3 amino acids: CASSKERGHGEQYF. For the CDR3, the DNA is TGTGCCAGTAGTAAAGAACGGGGTCATGGCGAGCAGTACTTC. The chain is built from TRBV19 and TRBJ2-7; D possibly corresponds to TRBD2 (5 bases). Germline CDR1 LNHDA, CDR2 SQIVND (reference sequence). V was clipped by 4 bases and J by 6 bases, with 16 bases between them. This CDR3 has 14 residues.

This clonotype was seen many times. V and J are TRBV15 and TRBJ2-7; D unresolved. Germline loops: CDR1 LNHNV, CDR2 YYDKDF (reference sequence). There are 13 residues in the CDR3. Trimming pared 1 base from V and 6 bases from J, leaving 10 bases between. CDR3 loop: CATSRVGAREQYF. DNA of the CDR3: TGTGCCACCAGCAGAGTAGGAGCCCGCGAGCAGTACTTC.

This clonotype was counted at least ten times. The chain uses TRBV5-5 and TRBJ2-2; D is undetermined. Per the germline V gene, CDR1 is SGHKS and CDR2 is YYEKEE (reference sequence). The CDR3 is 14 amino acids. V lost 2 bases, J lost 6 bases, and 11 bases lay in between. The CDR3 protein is CASSFLVEAGELFF. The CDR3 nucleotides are TGTGCCAGCAGCTTCTTGGTCGAGGCCGGGGAGCTGTTTTTT.

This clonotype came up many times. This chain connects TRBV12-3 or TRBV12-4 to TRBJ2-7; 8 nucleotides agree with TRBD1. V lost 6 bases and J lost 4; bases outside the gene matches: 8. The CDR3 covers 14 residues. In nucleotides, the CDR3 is TGTGCCAGCAGCCGCGGACAGGGCGGGTACGAGCAGTACTTC. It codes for CASSRGQGGYEQYF.